This T cell receptor (beta chain) was profiled in a study of post-analysis software for immune sequencing data (dated by TCRdb to the mid-2010s). For context, the study as a whole: Recorded disease courses included relapsing-remitting, secondary progressive and progressive-relapsing multiple sclerosis, with some patients lacking subtype annotation. The multiple sclerosis patient repertoires were compared with 10 to 12 previously published healthy control repertoires from donors aged roughly 6 to 27 years. A subset of samples was prepared in parallel using single-end sample barcoding, then pooled and co-amplified after Illumina adapter ligation.

Library preparation used PCR. Instrument on record: Illumina HiSeq 2500. Unique molecular identifiers were incorporated into TCR beta cDNA libraries to reduce PCR and sequencing biases. Per 1 to 10 million input T cells, some 500,000 cDNA molecules were obtained, such that each molecule approximated one T cell. The same protocol used for the earlier healthy control dataset was applied to prepare and sequence the patient libraries. Samples belonging to the same batch were prepared together, multiplexed and sequenced on a shared HiSeq lane. The authors' pipeline ran thus. MIGEC handled the raw barcoded reads, throwing out single-read molecular identifier groups before consensus assembly and CDR3 extraction. Clonotype tables were post-analysed with VDJtools, normalizing diversity by down-sampling all datasets to the smallest sample size. Repertoire overlap clustering matched CDR3 amino acid but not nucleotide sequences to correct batch-related cross-sample contamination. TCRdb passed the public sequencing reads through fastp at Q25 and MiXCR, retaining productive beta sequences. CDR3 protein duplicates are merged, each entry listing the most common genes and DNA. These V and J calls rely on TCRdb rather than the paper's analysis. Here the sample has hundreds of thousands of distinct CDR3 sequences; roughly 58% occur a single time. The ten largest clones capture around 4.5% of the sample.

The investigation overall reported the following: Patients showed significantly higher frequencies than controls for five TRBV segments, among them TRBV5-6, TRBV5-1 and TRBV20-1. The multiple sclerosis patient group was slightly younger than the control group. When samples were clustered directly using the F measure, samples prepared in the same batch co-clustered strongly, which prompted a batch-effect correction. Significantly lower normalized Chao1 diversity was found in multiple sclerosis patients than in controls, suggesting substantial peripheral T-cell clonal expansion.

Regarding this clonotype: The antigen it recognizes is unknown. No clone much larger than this one lies a single base away; base qualities are absent.

CDR1 and CDR2 were assigned from the germline V gene (reference sequence) as LGHDT and YNNKEL. V is pared back by 3 bases and J by 1 base, with 14 bases lying between the germline termini. Including cysteine and phenylalanine, the CDR3 has 16 amino acids. Only the CDR3 part of the read is kept: 48 bases, read in frame from the first base. To demonstrate the VDJtools post-analysis software, TCR beta repertoires were profiled from the peripheral blood of about 13 young patients with multiple sclerosis. The patients with multiple sclerosis were children and adolescents between about 6 and 17 years of age.

Sequenced: blood. This clonotype was sampled from a girl under 18 with multiple sclerosis. The sequence is built from TRBV3-1 and TRBJ2-3, with TRBD2 as a weak D call on 5 bases. The CDR3 here reads CASSHGRGSGTDTQYF. DNA sequence: TGTGCCAGCAGCCACGGTCGTGGGAGTGGCACAGATACGCAGTATTTT.